These 30 T cell receptor beta chains came from one sample sequenced in a study of metastatic and nonmetastatic thyroid tumors. Among the patients, none had received any treatment before thyroid surgery. Using MiXCR, TCRdb reanalyzed the PCR reads. The repertoire includes over 40,000 clones, about 10% of them detected once, and around 21% sits in the top ten. The sample taken for sequencing was blood. These receptor sequences come from a female donor with papillary thyroid cancer or a benign thyroid nodule (not recorded which). Some clones in this sample may be carry-over from other donors' samples.

In this sample, this clone turned up many times. The chain uses TRBV20-1 and TRBJ2-1; D is uncertain. Germline V lookup: CDR1 DFQATT, CDR2 SNEGSKA (reference sequence). The V end lost 2 bases, the J end lost 8 bases, and 10 bases lay between the germline ends. The CDR3 runs to 12 residues. The CDR3 reads CSARLGRDEQFF. The DNA of the CDR3 is TGCAGTGCTAGACTGGGAAGGGATGAGCAGTTCTTC.

This clone was observed a handful of times. A single base separates this from a much larger clone, so it may be a read error. This chain connects TRBV15 to TRBJ1-4; TRBD1 matches at 7 bases. Germline V gene sequence: CDR1 LNHNV, CDR2 YYDKDF (reference sequence). The CDR3 contains 15 residues. The CDR3 region has the DNA TGTGCCACCATCAGAGGGCCCCGGACAGGTGAAAAACTGTTTTTT. Translation gives CATIRGPRTGEKLFF.

In its sample, this clone was seen many times. The chain couples TRBV7-3 to TRBJ2-5, with D possibly called TRBD1 or TRBD2 (5 bases each). Trimming took off 5 bases at V and 4 bases at J, with 11 bases between the two ends. This CDR3 is built from 13 residues. The germline V gene has CDR1 SGHTA and CDR2 FQGTGA. CDR3 nucleotide sequence: TGTGCCAGCAGCCGAGGGGACGGAGAGACCCAGTACTTC. Encoded protein: CASSRGDGETQYF.

The rearrangement links TRBV11-3 to TRBJ2-7; TRBD2 aligns across 8 bases. The V gene's germline CDR1 is SGHNT and CDR2 YENEEA. J lost 5 bases, V lost 4 bases, and 7 bases had no gene match. The CDR3 has 14 residues. CDR3 DNA sequence: TGTGCCAGCAGCTCCCTGACTAGCGACCACGAGCAGTACTTC. It yields the protein CASSSLTSDHEQYF.

In this sample, this clone turned up many times. The rearrangement joins TRBV19 to TRBJ2-1, with 13 bases matching TRBD2. The CDR3 covers 15 residues. Germline V gene lookup returns CDR1 LNHDA and CDR2 SQIVND (reference sequence). V was pared by 8 bases and J by 2 bases, with 3 bases of the junction left unmatched. CDR3 residues: CASGGLAGAYNEQFF. The CDR3 nucleotides are TGTGCCAGTGGAGGACTAGCGGGGGCCTACAATGAGCAGTTCTTC.

This clone was recorded at least ten times. The V gene is TRBV12-3 or TRBV12-4, the J gene TRBJ1-3, with D perhaps TRBD1 (5 bases). Trimming took 3 bases from V and 5 from J, leaving 8 bases between them. This CDR3 is built from 13 residues. The CDR3 loop is CASSLGPRNTIYF. CDR3 sequence (DNA): TGTGCCAGCAGTTTGGGACCCCGAAACACCATATATTTT.

This clone was recorded at least ten times. The CDR3 loop reads CASSTGRWGEQYF. Written as DNA, the CDR3 is TGTGCCAGCAGCACCGGGAGGTGGGGGGAGCAGTACTTC. The chain joins TRBV11-2 to TRBJ2-7; 7 positions agree with TRBD2. Germline lookup yields CDR1 SGHAT and CDR2 FQNNGV. This CDR3 is 13 amino acids long. The J segment lost 7 bases and the V segment lost 5 bases, leaving 8 bases of the junction unmatched.

Many counts were recorded for this clone. The chain combines TRBV3-1 with TRBJ2-7; 9 nucleotides agree with TRBD1. V was pared by 2 bases and J by 5 bases, with 10 bases of the junction left unmatched. Germline V gene data show CDR1 as LGHDT and CDR2 as YNNKEL (reference sequence). The CDR3 is 16 amino acids. DNA for the CDR3: TGTGCCAGCAGCCAAAGTAACAGGGGGCGCGGCCACGAGCAGTACTTC. Translated: CASSQSNRGRGHEQYF.

This clone was recorded at least ten times. The junction shows a germline mismatch at one end, possibly a read error. Other DNA sequences of this sample code for an identical CDR3. The chain employs TRBV28 and TRBJ1-3, with D possibly TRBD1 on 5 matching bases. Looked up from germline, CDR1 is MDHEN and CDR2 is SYDVKM. The CDR3 sequence is 14 residues long. CDR3 nucleotide sequence: TGTGCCAGCAGTGGGACGTTCTCTGGGAACACCATATATTTT. Amino acid sequence: CASSGTFSGNTIYF.

This clone came up many times. This CDR3 is also generated by other DNA sequences in the sample. This rearrangement joins TRBV7-3 to TRBJ1-1, with no clear D. Trimming shortened V by 4 bases and J by 1 base, and 7 bases separated the two germline ends. In germline, CDR1 is SGHTA, CDR2 FQGTGA. The CDR3 contains 13 residues. In nucleotides, the CDR3 is TGTGCCAGCAGCTACCGGGCGAACACTGAAGCTTTCTTT. Its protein product is CASSYRANTEAFF.

This clone was counted ten times or more. This chain connects TRBV11-2 to TRBJ1-2; 10 nucleotides agree with TRBD1. Trimming removed 4 bases from V and 4 bases from J; junction bases left unmatched: 9. This CDR3 spans 16 amino acids. CDR1 and CDR2 from the germline V gene are SGHAT and FQNNGV. The CDR3 region is CASSSSTGGAFYGYTF. The CDR3 DNA is TGTGCCAGCAGCTCATCGACAGGGGGCGCGTTCTATGGCTACACCTTC.

This clone was seen at least ten times. The rearrangement joins TRBV28 to TRBJ2-5; D is possibly TRBD1 or TRBD2 (5 bases each). The CDR3 length is 13 residues. CDR1 is MDHEN, CDR2 SYDVKM, per germline. The V end lost 3 bases, the J end lost 4 bases, and 9 bases lay between the germline ends. CDR3 sequence: CASSFTGRETQYF. Here the CDR3 DNA reads TGTGCCAGCAGTTTTACGGGACGAGAGACCCAGTACTTC.

The CDR3 nucleotides are TGTGCCAGCAGCCCATATACAGGGGTGGATGAAGCTTTCTTT. It encodes CASSPYTGVDEAFF. V gene TRBV7-9 combines with J gene TRBJ1-1, with 7 positions matching TRBD1. The trim removed 5 bases at V and 7 bases at J, leaving 10 bases unmatched. Per the germline V gene, CDR1 is SEHNR and CDR2 is FQNEAQ (reference sequence). This CDR3 comprises 14 residues.

This clone was observed many times. The J gene is TRBJ2-7, the V gene TRBV12-3 or TRBV12-4; D may correspond to TRBD1 or TRBD2 (5 bases each). The length of the CDR3 is 13 residues. Between the trimmed V and J ends, which lost 0 bases and 6 bases, there was a span of 9 bases. For the CDR3, the DNA is TGTGCCAGCAGTTTAGCGGTGGGGGTCGAGCAGTACTTC. Translating gives CASSLAVGVEQYF.

This clone was counted ten times or more. The J gene is TRBJ2-3, the V gene TRBV5-5; 7 nucleotides match TRBD1. This CDR3 contains 15 residues. The V gene end was trimmed by 4 bases and the J gene end by 0 bases; junction bases not matched to a gene: 5. The germline CDR1 and CDR2 sequences are SGHKS and YYEKEE (reference sequence). The CDR3 DNA follows: TGTGCCAGCAGCCCGGGACAGACTAGCACAGATACGCAGTATTTT. Protein: CASSPGQTSTDTQYF.

This clone was picked up many times. This chain links TRBV28 with TRBJ1-1; maybe TRBD1 (5 bases). The CDR3 length is 17 residues. Trimming left V 3 bases short and J 0 bases short, with 17 bases between. Germline V gene data show CDR1 as MDHEN and CDR2 as SYDVKM. This CDR3 reads CASSFSGRPYLNTEAFF. The DNA of the CDR3 is TGTGCCAGCAGTTTCTCGGGACGTCCATACCTGAACACTGAAGCTTTCTTT. Using reference TRBV28 and TRBJ1-1 for the parts outside the CDR3, the full variable domain is DVKVTQSSRYLVKRTGEKVFLECVQDMDHENMFWYRQDPGLGLRLIYFSYDVKMKEKGDIPEGYSVSREKKERFSLILESASTNQTSMYLCASSFSGRPYLNTEAFFGQGTRLTVV.

This clone was counted only a few times. J is TRBJ1-5 and V is TRBV6-1; D might be TRBD1 (5 bases). Looked up from germline, CDR1 is MNHNS and CDR2 is SASEGT. The CDR3 totals 16 residues. V lost 4 bases and J lost 7, with 20 bases in between. CDR3 bases: TGTGCCAGCAGTGTACAGGCCGTGGCGAAGGGACAGCCCCAGCATTTT. Protein: CASSVQAVAKGQPQHF.

The V gene is TRBV6-4, the J gene TRBJ2-3; TRBD2 matches at 9 bases. Germline CDR1 is MRHNA and CDR2 is SNTAGT. This CDR3 is 14 amino acids long. The V gene end was trimmed by 2 bases and the J gene end by 3 bases; junction bases not matched to a gene: 0. The CDR3 is CASSDTSGTDTQYF. The CDR3 coding sequence is TGTGCCAGCAGTGACACTAGCGGGACAGATACGCAGTATTTT.

This clone appeared many times. This chain uses TRBV7-2 with TRBJ2-5; TRBD1 matches 8 bases. The ends lost 2 bases at V and 8 bases at J; junction bases unmatched: 16. CDR3 length: 17 amino acids. Germline V gives CDR1 SGHTA, CDR2 FQGNSA. The DNA for the CDR3 is TGTGCCAGCAGCTTATTTAGGACAGGGCGTCGTCAAGGTACCCAGTACTTC. Protein product: CASSLFRTGRRQGTQYF.

In this sample, this clone turned up many times. The V call is TRBV19, the J call TRBJ2-3; a possible D gene is TRBD2 (5 bases). Trimming stripped 3 bases from V and 2 bases from J, with 12 bases between. This CDR3 region has 15 residues. The germline V gene has CDR1 LNHDA and CDR2 SQIVND (reference sequence). CDR3 nucleotides: TGTGCCAGTAGTATTTCGAGGGAACCCACAGATACGCAGTATTTT. Translated: CASSISREPTDTQYF.

This clone was recorded at least ten times. The chain links TRBV7-3 to TRBJ2-1; 9 positions match TRBD1. CDR3 length: 15 residues. CDR1 SGHTA and CDR2 FQGTGA come from the germline V gene. J lost 5 bases, V lost 3 bases, and 5 bases had no gene match. Here the CDR3 reads CASSFSGQGNNEQFF. The CDR3 DNA follows: TGTGCCAGCAGCTTTTCCGGACAGGGGAACAATGAGCAGTTCTTC.

The table lists this clone with many counts. J is TRBJ2-2 and V is TRBV9; D may be TRBD1 (6 bases). V lost 10 bases to trimming and J lost 4 bases, with 14 bases between them. CDR1 and CDR2 from the germline V gene are SGDLS and YYNGEE. The CDR3 contains 13 residues. The CDR3 DNA is TGTGCCGGTTCCCACAGGGCCACCGGGGAGCTGTTTTTT. This translates into CAGSHRATGELFF.

The table lists this clone with many counts. This chain links TRBV12-5 with TRBJ1-1; tentatively, D is TRBD1 (5 bases). V was shortened by 6 bases and J by 12 bases, with 23 bases between the two germline ends. This CDR3 spans 14 amino acids. CDR1 LGHNT and CDR2 FRNRAP come from the germline V gene. The CDR3 DNA is TGTGCTAGTGGGGCCGGGACGCCCATCGAAAAAACTTTCTTT. Amino acid sequence: CASGAGTPIEKTFF.

This clone was detected a few times. The chain combines TRBV6-1 with TRBJ2-7, with 11 nucleotides matching TRBD2. This CDR3 spans 15 amino acids. CDR1 is MNHNS and CDR2 is SASEGT in the germline V gene. J lost 7 bases, V lost 5 bases, and 10 bases had no gene match. The CDR3 is CASSLGLAGGREQYV. Here the CDR3 DNA reads TGTGCCAGCAGTCTCGGACTAGCGGGTGGTCGGGAGCAGTACGTC.

This clone was recorded a few times. A read error may account for a junction end that differs from germline. The chain employs TRBV12-3 or TRBV12-4 and TRBJ1-3, with 7 bases matching TRBD1. The CDR3 sequence is 16 residues long. CDR3 bases: TGTGCCAGCAGGGGCGCAGGGGGGAACTCTGTAAACACCATATATTTT. It encodes CASRGAGGNSVNTIYF.

In this sample, this clone turned up many times. The J gene is TRBJ1-2, the V gene TRBV5-5, with unresolved D. The CDR3 length is 13 residues. Germline CDR1 reads SGHKS; CDR2 reads YYEKEE (reference sequence). Trimming left V 0 bases short and J 8 bases short, with 11 bases between. The CDR3 is CASSLEPILGYTF. The DNA of the CDR3 is TGTGCCAGCAGCTTGGAACCCATTCTGGGCTACACCTTC.

This clone appeared many times. V is TRBV19 and J is TRBJ2-1; 7 bases map to TRBD2. V lost 3 bases to trimming and J lost 6 bases; unmatched junction nucleotides: 8. CDR1 is LNHDA and CDR2 is SQIVND in the germline V gene (reference sequence). The CDR3 has 15 amino acids. The DNA of the CDR3 is TGTGCCAGTAGTATTCCCGGGGGAGGGGTCAATGAGCAGTTCTTC. This sequence encodes CASSIPGGGVNEQFF.

The table lists this clone with many counts. The chain's CDR3 is CASKLAASSYNEQFF. CDR3 nucleotides: TGTGCCAGCAAACTAGCGGCGAGCTCCTACAATGAGCAGTTCTTC. This chain uses TRBV18 with TRBJ2-1, with 8 bases lining up with TRBD2. Losses at the gene ends were 8 bases for V and 0 bases for J; bases not matched to a gene: 6. Germline V gene lookup returns CDR1 KGHSH and CDR2 LQKENI. The CDR3 sequence is 15 residues long. The variable domain in full, with the rest retrieved from reference TRBV18 and TRBJ2-1, is NAGVMQNPRHLVRRRGQEARLRCSPMKGHSHVYWYRQLPEEGLKFMVYLQKENIIDESGMPKERFSAEFPKEGPSILRIQQVVRGDSAAYFCASKLAASSYNEQFFGPGTRLTVL.

This clone was counted at least ten times. The chain carries TRBV2 and TRBJ2-7; D not certain. This CDR3 contains 15 residues. Trimming pared 3 bases from V and 3 bases from J, leaving 15 bases between. Germline assignment: CDR1 SNHLY and CDR2 FYNNEI. DNA for the CDR3: TGTGCCAGCAGTGAGAGACTTCCGATACTCTACGAGCAGTACTTC. Translated: CASSERLPILYEQYF.

This chain uses TRBV20-1 with TRBJ2-3, with 8 bases identical to TRBD2. Unmatched junction bases numbered 8, after V lost 1 base and J lost 2 bases. The CDR3 consists of 16 residues. CDR1 is DFQATT and CDR2 is SNEGSKA in the germline V gene (reference sequence). The CDR3 spells CSARAQPLAATDTQYF. The CDR3 DNA reads as TGCAGTGCTAGAGCCCAACCACTAGCGGCCACAGATACGCAGTATTTT.